These T cell receptor beta chains were read from a single sample in a study of blood T cell repertoires in COVID-19. Produced via immunoSEQ multiplex PCR; TCRdb's table is partial and in-frame only. The sample carries some 380,000 clones, 81% recorded once. The sequenced sample consisted of peripheral blood. These receptor sequences come from a human donor with acute or convalescent COVID-19. The donor label of this sample is uncertain. Both conserved end residues are trimmed from each CDR3. The order of the fields is V gene, J gene, CDR3 length, CDR3 protein.

v_call: TRBV6-5
j_call: TRBJ1-5
cdr3_length: 11
cdr3_aa: ASIGAVNQPQH

v_call: TRBV19
j_call: TRBJ2-1
cdr3_length: 16
cdr3_aa: ASSRDRGRNWPYNEQF

v_call: TRBV21-1
j_call: TRBJ1-1
cdr3_length: 10
cdr3_aa: APGQGNTEAF

v_call: TRBV6-5
j_call: TRBJ1-3
cdr3_length: 9
cdr3_aa: ASTQGNTIY

v_call: TRBV7-9
j_call: TRBJ2-2
cdr3_length: 13
cdr3_aa: ASSLGSTNTGELF

v_call: TRBV28
j_call: TRBJ2-4
cdr3_length: 11
cdr3_aa: ASSPDRGKIQY

v_call: TRBV15
j_call: TRBJ1-6
cdr3_length: 15
cdr3_aa: ATSRDTRGGLGSPLH

v_call: TRBV11-3
j_call: TRBJ1-1
cdr3_length: 11
cdr3_aa: ASSRTIAAEAF

v_call: TRBV5-1
j_call: TRBJ2-2
cdr3_length: 12
cdr3_aa: ASSSKRNTGELF

v_call: TRBV7-9
j_call: TRBJ1-1
cdr3_length: 12
cdr3_aa: ASSLEGGNTEAF

v_call: TRBV5-1
j_call: TRBJ2-7
cdr3_length: 13
cdr3_aa: ASSPTGTEPGEQY

v_call: TRBV27
j_call: TRBJ1-2
cdr3_length: 13
cdr3_aa: ASRDRLVSGYGYT

v_call: TRBV7-9
j_call: TRBJ2-1
cdr3_length: 9
cdr3_aa: ASGSGGGQF

v_call: TRBV6-5
j_call: TRBJ1-3
cdr3_length: 10
cdr3_aa: ATGITGNTIY

v_call: TRBV7-6
j_call: TRBJ1-1
cdr3_length: 12
cdr3_aa: ASSLGGGVTEAF

v_call: TRBV4-1
j_call: TRBJ1-2
cdr3_length: 13
cdr3_aa: ASSQLGLQQYGYT

v_call: TRBV6-5
j_call: TRBJ2-5
cdr3_length: 13
cdr3_aa: ASSDILAGGETQY

v_call: TRBV7-9
j_call: TRBJ1-1
cdr3_length: 13
cdr3_aa: ASSAPRLMNTEAF